Following are 30 T cell receptor beta chains from one sample sequenced in a study of blood T cell repertoires in COVID-19. Sequencing was performed with immunoSEQ multiplex PCR; in TCRdb, only in-frame clones are kept and a portion is missing. Altogether approximately 350,000 clones are present, around 80% being singletons, with the ten largest covering 2.5% to 3.5%. The sample was peripheral blood. The receptors shown here come from a man younger than 45 with active or convalescent COVID-19.

This clone was recorded once. This sequence joins TRBV15 and TRBJ1-5; 8 nucleotides align to TRBD1. This CDR3 comprises 15 residues. The V gene end was trimmed by 5 bases and the J gene end by 6 bases; junction bases not matched to a gene: 9. From germline, CDR1 is LNHNV and CDR2 YYDKDF (reference sequence). CDR3 nucleotides: TGTGCCACCAGCGGGGGGACAGGTGGGGGTCAGCCCCAGCATTTT. Protein product: CATSGGTGGGQPQHF.

V gene TRBV29-1 combines with J gene TRBJ2-3; 11 bases line up with TRBD2. The junction had 11 bases not matched to a gene; V was cut back by 0 bases and J by 12 bases. CDR3 length: 15 residues. The germline CDR1 and CDR2 sequences are SQVTM and ANQGSEA. DNA of the CDR3: TGCAGCGTTGAAGAGGCTAGCGGGGGGTCCGGGTTCCAGTATTTT. As protein: CSVEEASGGSGFQYF.

This rearrangement joins TRBV5-5 to TRBJ1-5; no definite D call. Germline-derived CDR1 and CDR2 are SGHKS and YYEKEE (reference sequence). This CDR3 is built from 15 residues. V was shortened by 4 bases and J by 6 bases, with 17 bases between the two germline ends. The CDR3 nucleotides read TGTGCCAGCAGCACCTCGGGGTTCGGAGGTCAGCCCCAGCATTTT. Its translation is CASSTSGFGGQPQHF. Full variable domain (outside the CDR3, taken from reference TRBV5-5 and TRBJ1-5): DAGVTQSPTHLIKTRGQQVTLRCSPISGHKSVSWYQQVLGQGPQFIFQYYEKEERGRGNFPDRFSARQFPNYSSELNVNALLLGDSALYLCASSTSGFGGQPQHFGDGTRLSIL.

This clone occurred a few times. CDR3 amino acids: CASSWDRGYNSPLHF. CDR3 nucleotide sequence: TGTGCCAGCAGCTGGGACAGGGGATACAATTCACCCCTCCACTTT. The rearrangement joins TRBV7-9 to TRBJ1-6, with 10 bases identical to TRBD1. This CDR3 is built from 15 residues. Germline V gene data show CDR1 as SEHNR and CDR2 as FQNEAQ (reference sequence). V dropped 4 bases and J dropped 7; count of bases not matched to a gene: 4.

The rearrangement uses TRBV7-2 and TRBJ1-2, with TRBD1 matching 8 bases. The CDR3 runs 14 residues. In germline, CDR1 is SGHTA, CDR2 FQGNSA. Trimming removed 5 bases from V and 4 bases from J; junction bases left unmatched: 6. This CDR3 is CASSRGDRSYGYTF. CDR3 coding DNA: TGTGCCAGCAGCCGCGGGGACAGGAGCTATGGCTACACCTTC. Together with reference TRBV7-2 and TRBJ1-2, the CDR3 gives the full variable domain: GAGVSQSPSNKVTEKGKDVELRCDPISGHTALYWYRQSLGQGLEFLIYFQGNSAPDKSGLPSDRFSAERTGGSVSTLTIQRTQQEDSAVYLCASSRGDRSYGYTFGSGTRLTVV.

The chain carries TRBV4-3 and TRBJ1-5, with a possible D match to TRBD1 (5 bases). Germline V gene sequence: CDR1 LGHNA, CDR2 YSLEER. Deletions cut 0 bases from V and 6 bases from J, with 12 bases between. The CDR3 totals 15 residues. The CDR3 loop reads CASSQDSGGSQPQHF. For the CDR3, the DNA is TGCGCCAGCAGCCAAGATTCCGGGGGGAGTCAGCCCCAGCATTTT.

V and J are TRBV28 and TRBJ1-4; D may be TRBD1 (5 bases). CDR1 and CDR2 from the germline V gene are MDHEN and SYDVKM. The CDR3 is made up of 13 amino acids. V dropped 8 bases and J dropped 7 bases, with 14 bases sitting between them. CDR3 DNA: TGTGCCAGCGAGTCGGCAGGGTCTGAAAAACTGTTTTTT. The encoded protein is CASESAGSEKLFF.

The sample holds one count of this clone. The chain links TRBV6-5 to TRBJ2-1, with unresolved D. Looked up from germline, CDR1 is MNHEY and CDR2 is SVGAGI. The V end lost 4 bases, the J end lost 0 bases, and 7 bases lay between the germline ends. The CDR3 has 14 amino acids. The CDR3 DNA reads TGTGCCAGCAGTTCTCTCCCCTCCTACAATGAGCAGTTCTTC. It encodes CASSSLPSYNEQFF.

This chain connects TRBV28 to TRBJ2-7, with a possible D match to TRBD2 (6 bases). The CDR3 contains 16 residues. Germline V gene lookup returns CDR1 MDHEN and CDR2 SYDVKM. The V end was cut by 6 bases, the J end by 0 bases, with 18 bases between. In nucleotides, the CDR3 is TGTGCCAGCAGGGGGGACTTTCGAGCAGACTCCTACGAGCAGTACTTC. Its protein product is CASRGDFRADSYEQYF.

The chain couples TRBV19 to TRBJ2-3; D gene ambiguous. The CDR3 has 14 amino acids. Germline V CDR1 and CDR2: LNHDA, SQIVND (reference sequence). With 2 bases removed from V and 9 bases from J, the gap between germline ends came to 15 bases. The CDR3 protein is CASSIRFDGITQYF. The CDR3 coding sequence is TGTGCCAGTAGTATACGTTTCGATGGCATAACGCAGTATTTT.

The gene calls are TRBV4-2 and TRBJ2-3, with TRBD2 matching 12 bases. The CDR3 totals 14 residues. From germline, CDR1 is LGHNA and CDR2 YNFKEQ. V shed 11 bases, J shed 4 bases, and the junction held 7 bases outside the gene matches. CDR3 nucleotides: TGTGCCGTAGGGGCTAGCGGGGGGGCAGATACGCAGTATTTT. This sequence encodes CAVGASGGADTQYF.

The chain employs TRBV4-3 and TRBJ1-1; possible D gene TRBD1, 5 bases. Germline lookup yields CDR1 LGHNA and CDR2 YSLEER. The germline V and J ends were trimmed by 5 bases and 5 bases, with 18 bases remaining between them. The CDR3 loop spans 15 amino acids. In DNA, the CDR3 is TGCGCCAGCAGCTACATCGGGGGATTAGGGACTGAAGCTTTCTTT. It codes for CASSYIGGLGTEAFF.

There are a few counts of this clone. The chain joins TRBV4-1 to TRBJ2-3, with 10 nucleotides matching TRBD2. CDR3 length: 16 amino acids. Germline CDR1 reads MGHRA; CDR2 reads YSYEKL. J lost 6 bases, V lost 0 bases, and 6 bases had no gene match. The CDR3 DNA follows: TGCGCCAGCAGCCAAGATCGGTCAGCGGGAGGGGATACGCAGTATTTT. It translates to CASSQDRSAGGDTQYF.

V is TRBV27 and J is TRBJ2-1, with 9 bases aligning to TRBD2. Germline lookup yields CDR1 MNHEY and CDR2 SMNVEV (reference sequence). J was trimmed by 4 bases and V by 5 bases; bases with no gene match: 9. The CDR3 covers 16 residues. The CDR3 region is CASSPLREGGYNEQFF. The CDR3 coding sequence is TGTGCCAGCAGTCCCCTGCGGGAGGGCGGGTACAATGAGCAGTTCTTC.

V usage is TRBV29-1 and J usage is TRBJ2-6; D is uncertain. The CDR3 contains 16 residues. Trimming removed 3 bases from V and 0 bases from J, with 12 bases in between. Per germline, CDR1 SQVTM and CDR2 ANQGSEA. CDR3 bases: TGCAGCGTTGAGAGGAAAACCCTCTCTGGGGCCAACGTCCTGACTTTC. Its protein is CSVERKTLSGANVLTF.

The rearrangement links TRBV30 to TRBJ1-6; no clear D gene. The germline CDR1 and CDR2 sequences are GTSNPN and SVGIG (reference sequence). The CDR3 covers 14 residues. Trimming removed 3 bases from V and 9 bases from J, with 15 bases in between. In DNA, the CDR3 is TGTGCCTGGAGAGACCTAGGGAGGGCTTCACCCCTCCACTTT. Encoded protein: CAWRDLGRASPLHF.

V is TRBV5-4 and J is TRBJ2-1, with D tentatively TRBD2 (5 bases). The CDR3 is 13 amino acids. Germline CDR1 and CDR2: SGHNT and YYREEE (reference sequence). With 10 bases removed from V and 0 bases from J, the gap between germline ends came to 11 bases. DNA of the CDR3: TGTGCCGGCGGGTCGAGCTCCTACAATGAGCAGTTCTTC. This sequence encodes CAGGSSSYNEQFF.

V gene TRBV7-9 combines with J gene TRBJ1-2; D remains ambiguous. CDR1 SEHNR and CDR2 FQNEAQ come from the germline V gene (reference sequence). Trimming stripped 5 bases from V and 8 bases from J, with 15 bases between. The CDR3 is 13 amino acids. CDR3 in amino acids: CASSPEFTGGYTF. CDR3 nucleotide sequence: TGTGCCAGCAGCCCCGAATTTACGGGGGGCTACACCTTC.

The chain couples TRBV27 to TRBJ1-1, with D uncertain. The CDR3 has 13 amino acids. Germline V gene data show CDR1 as MNHEY and CDR2 as SMNVEV (reference sequence). The ends were cut back, 4 bases at V and 1 base at J, with 7 bases in the middle. The chain's CDR3 is CASSWAANTEAFF. The CDR3 coding sequence is TGTGCCAGCAGTTGGGCAGCGAACACTGAAGCTTTCTTT.

This clone was observed a handful of times. The chain combines TRBV7-2 with TRBJ1-1; D might be TRBD1 (5 bases). Looked up from germline, CDR1 is SGHTA and CDR2 is FQGNSA. There are 15 residues in the CDR3. Trimming shortened V by 1 base and J by 5 bases, and 14 bases separated the two germline ends. The CDR3 spells CASSLGPQGGTEAFF. The CDR3 DNA follows: TGTGCCAGCAGCTTAGGGCCGCAGGGAGGTACTGAAGCTTTCTTT.

This clone came up a few times. This rearrangement joins TRBV9 to TRBJ2-1, with 7 bases fitting TRBD2. The germline gives CDR1 SGDLS, CDR2 YYNGEE. Trimming took 4 bases from V and 2 from J; bases not matched to a gene: 15. The length of the CDR3 is 18 residues. The CDR3 reads CASSPHTGGTVTYNEQFF. The CDR3 region has the DNA TGTGCCAGCAGCCCCCACACCGGGGGGACGGTCACCTACAATGAGCAGTTCTTC. Complete variable domain (other parts from reference TRBV9 and TRBJ2-1): DSGVTQTPKHLITATGQRVTLRCSPRSGDLSVYWYQQSLDQGLQFLIQYYNGEERAKGNILERFSAQQFPDLHSELNLSSLELGDSALYFCASSPHTGGTVTYNEQFFGPGTRLTVL.

The rearrangement uses TRBV19 and TRBJ1-1, with D hard to call. Germline V gene data show CDR1 as LNHDA and CDR2 as SQIVND (reference sequence). The ends were cut back, 3 bases at V and 2 bases at J, with 16 bases in the middle. This CDR3 spans 16 amino acids. The CDR3 DNA sequence: TGTGCCAGTAGTATTGAGCGAAGGAAGATAAACACTGAAGCTTTCTTT. Residues: CASSIERRKINTEAFF.

The chain recombines TRBV12-5 with TRBJ2-1; weak D call: TRBD1 (5 bases). V was trimmed by 5 bases and J by 1 base, leaving 9 bases between them. CDR1 LGHNT and CDR2 FRNRAP come from the germline V gene. This CDR3 has 14 residues. CDR3 amino acids: CASGLDSSYNEQFF. In DNA, the CDR3 is TGTGCTAGTGGTCTTGACAGTTCCTACAATGAGCAGTTCTTC.

The V call is TRBV14, the J call TRBJ2-2; TRBD2 might be the D (6 bases). Looked up from germline, CDR1 is SGHDN and CDR2 is FVKESK. V lost 1 base and J 9 bases, leaving 12 bases between the germline ends. This CDR3 contains 14 residues. CDR3 coding DNA: TGTGCCAGCAGCCAAGTGGGGAGGACTTGGGAGCTGTTTTTT. This codes for CASSQVGRTWELFF.

The chain employs TRBV27 and TRBJ2-3, with TRBD1 identical over 9 bases. Trimming removed 4 bases from V and 5 bases from J; junction bases left unmatched: 7. Germline assignment: CDR1 MNHEY and CDR2 SMNVEV (reference sequence). The CDR3 is 15 residues long. CDR3 in DNA: TGTGCCAGCAGTTACGACAGGGGGATTAGAGATACGCAGTATTTT. Amino acid sequence: CASSYDRGIRDTQYF.

This chain connects TRBV5-1 to TRBJ1-1; the D gene is possibly TRBD1 (5 bases). This CDR3 is built from 14 residues. Trimming removed 5 bases at V and 2 bases at J, with 13 bases between. Germline-derived CDR1 and CDR2 are SGHRS and YFSETQ. The CDR3 region is CASRRGWGNTEAFF. The CDR3 bases are TGCGCCAGCAGGCGGGGCTGGGGAAACACTGAAGCTTTCTTT. Looking up the rest from reference TRBV5-1 and TRBJ1-1 gives the full variable domain: KAGVTQTPRYLIKTRGQQVTLSCSPISGHRSVSWYQQTPGQGLQFLFEYFSETQRNKGNFPGRFSGRQFSNSRSEMNVSTLELGDSALYLCASRRGWGNTEAFFGQGTRLTVV.

The rearrangement joins TRBV11-3 to TRBJ2-3; the match to TRBD1 covers 7 bases. Germline V CDR1 and CDR2: SGHNT, YENEEA. The V and J ends lost 10 bases and 3 bases, in that order; junction bases with no gene match: 1. The CDR3 has 11 residues. The DNA of the CDR3 is TGTGCCATACAGGGGACAGATACGCAGTATTTT. This gives the protein CAIQGTDTQYF.

This chain joins TRBV19 and TRBJ2-5; TRBD2 aligns across 9 bases. This CDR3 contains 16 residues. The J segment lost 4 bases and the V segment lost 4 bases, leaving 10 bases of the junction unmatched. The germline CDR1 and CDR2 sequences are LNHDA and SQIVND (reference sequence). The CDR3 sequence: CASSTALVAGAETQYF. CDR3 sequence (DNA): TGTGCCAGTAGTACGGCCCTAGTAGCGGGGGCAGAGACCCAGTACTTC.

The chain employs TRBV10-3 and TRBJ1-1; TRBD1 matches at 9 bases. Trimming at V came to 7 bases and at J to 1 base, leaving 4 bases not matched to a gene. This CDR3 has 14 amino acids. The germline V gene encodes CDR1 ENHRY and CDR2 SYGVKD. CDR3 amino acids: CAITLGQGNTEAFF. For the CDR3, the DNA is TGTGCCATCACTCTGGGACAGGGGAACACTGAAGCTTTCTTT.

The J gene is TRBJ1-4, the V gene TRBV12-5; 10 bases line up with TRBD1. The CDR3 consists of 14 residues. The junction had 5 bases not matched to a gene; V was cut back by 5 bases and J by 8 bases. The germline V gene has CDR1 LGHNT and CDR2 FRNRAP. As DNA, the CDR3 is TGTGCTAGTGGTAGGGACAGGGGAAAGGAAAAACTGTTTTTT. Translation gives CASGRDRGKEKLFF.